Shown below are 28 T cell receptor beta chains from a single sample sequenced in a study of identical twins. MiXCR, applied by TCRdb to the 5' RACE reads, yields one record per CDR3 protein. The sample comprises under 300,000 distinct CDR3 sequences, around 8.8% of which are singletons, and approximately 3% rests with the top ten. The sample also formed part of further work on yellow fever vaccine responses in identical twins.

The sample taken for sequencing was CD8+ T cells sorted from blood. These receptor sequences come from a woman between 18 and 29 years old in good health.

The chain links TRBV6-2 or TRBV6-3 to TRBJ2-1; TRBD2 agrees at 7 bases. The CDR3 is 15 amino acids. CDR1 MNHEY and CDR2 SVGEGT come from the germline V gene. V lost 6 bases, J lost 2 bases, and 7 bases stayed unmatched. In DNA form, the CDR3 reads TGTGCCAGCAGCCATAGCGGGTTTACCTACAATGAGCAGTTCTTC. This sequence encodes CASSHSGFTYNEQFF.

The rearrangement links TRBV11-2 to TRBJ2-1; D perhaps matches TRBD1 (5 bases). CDR1 SGHAT and CDR2 FQNNGV come from the germline V gene. V dropped 4 bases and J dropped 7 bases, with 20 bases sitting between them. This CDR3 has 16 amino acids. The CDR3 bases are TGTGCCAGCAGCTCCTCGGTTGGGTTGAAGGGGAATGAGCAGTTCTTC. It is translated as CASSSSVGLKGNEQFF.

In its sample, this clonotype was seen many times. The chain employs TRBV7-9 and TRBJ1-1; 7 bases align to TRBD1. The CDR3 extends over 15 amino acids. With 5 bases clipped from V and 0 bases from J, the junction kept 6 bases outside the gene matches. From germline, CDR1 is SEHNR and CDR2 FQNEAQ (reference sequence). The CDR3 DNA reads as TGTGCCAGCAGCCCCCCGACAGGGCTGAACACTGAAGCTTTCTTT. It is translated as CASSPPTGLNTEAFF.

This clonotype appeared a few times. The rearrangement joins TRBV6-1 to TRBJ2-7; 13 nucleotides align to TRBD2. The CDR3 has 16 amino acids. V lost 6 bases, J lost 1 base, and 6 bases stayed unmatched. Germline V gene sequence: CDR1 MNHNS, CDR2 SASEGT. Here the CDR3 reads CASRSTSGRASYEQYF. The CDR3 DNA sequence: TGTGCCAGCAGATCAACTAGCGGGAGGGCATCCTACGAGCAGTACTTC.

V usage is TRBV10-3 and J usage is TRBJ2-1; D may correspond to TRBD1 or TRBD2 (6 bases each). The CDR3 is made up of 19 amino acids. V lost 1 base to trimming and J lost 2 bases, with 21 bases between them. Per germline, CDR1 ENHRY and CDR2 SYGVKD. The CDR3 nucleotides are TGTGCCATCAGTGAGTATACGGGGGCTGGGGGACTGGCCTACAATGAGCAGTTCTTC. It is translated as CAISEYTGAGGLAYNEQFF.

This clonotype was detected once. The V gene is TRBV28, the J gene TRBJ2-7; 11 positions match TRBD1. With 5 bases clipped from V and 6 bases from J, the junction kept 9 bases outside the gene matches. Per germline, CDR1 MDHEN and CDR2 SYDVKM. This CDR3 contains 15 residues. For the CDR3, the DNA is TGTGCCAGCAGTCCACGGCGGGACAGGGGGTCCGAGCAGTACTTC. Amino acid sequence: CASSPRRDRGSEQYF.

This clonotype appeared a few times. The chain combines TRBV7-9 with TRBJ1-2; TRBD1 is a possible D gene (5 bases). The germline gives CDR1 SEHNR, CDR2 FQNEAQ (reference sequence). This CDR3 spans 16 amino acids. The germline V and J ends were trimmed by 4 bases and 4 bases, with 19 bases remaining between them. In nucleotides, the CDR3 is TGTGCCAGCAGCTCGGGACGCCGGGAGAGGACCTATGGCTACACCTTC. Protein: CASSSGRRERTYGYTF.

This clonotype was counted many times. V and J are TRBV5-1 and TRBJ2-3; 9 bases map to TRBD1. CDR3 size: 16 residues. The ends lost 4 bases at V and 3 bases at J; junction bases unmatched: 9. CDR1 and CDR2 from the germline V gene are SGHRS and YFSETQ. The CDR3 reads CASSPPDRGGTDTQYF. CDR3 bases: TGCGCCAGCAGCCCCCCGGACAGGGGCGGGACAGATACGCAGTATTTT.

The chain recombines TRBV7-2 with TRBJ2-2; D tentatively fits TRBD1 or TRBD2 (5 bases each). CDR1 is SGHTA, CDR2 FQGNSA, per germline. V lost 0 bases and J 4 bases, leaving 6 bases between the germline ends. The CDR3 has 14 residues. CDR3 nucleotides: TGTGCCAGCAGCTTAGCGGGACCCACCGGGGAGCTGTTTTTT. Translated: CASSLAGPTGELFF.

This clonotype has at least ten counts. The genes are TRBV7-2 and TRBJ2-1; TRBD2 matches 8 bases. Germline lookup yields CDR1 SGHTA and CDR2 FQGNSA. There are 16 residues in the CDR3. V was pared by 1 base and J by 3 bases, with 5 bases of the junction left unmatched. CDR3 residues: CASSLDSGGIYNEQFF. CDR3 coding DNA: TGTGCCAGCAGCTTAGACTCGGGGGGGATCTACAATGAGCAGTTCTTC. The variable domain in full, with the rest retrieved from reference TRBV7-2 and TRBJ2-1, is GAGVSQSPSNKVTEKGKDVELRCDPISGHTALYWYRQSLGQGLEFLIYFQGNSAPDKSGLPSDRFSAERTGGSVSTLTIQRTQQEDSAVYLCASSLDSGGIYNEQFFGPGTRLTVL.

This clonotype was counted once. The chain carries TRBV30 and TRBJ2-3, with 14 bases lining up with TRBD2. J gave up 2 bases and V 5 bases, and 12 bases lay outside the gene matches. This CDR3 region has 18 residues. Germline loops: CDR1 GTSNPN, CDR2 SVGIG (reference sequence). The CDR3 sequence: CAWDPGLAGVIPTDTQYF. CDR3 bases: TGTGCCTGGGACCCGGGACTAGCGGGGGTAATCCCCACAGATACGCAGTATTTT.

V is TRBV20-1 and J is TRBJ2-7; D is uncertain. The germline CDR1 and CDR2 sequences are DFQATT and SNEGSKA (reference sequence). Trimming left V 5 bases short and J 3 bases short, with 14 bases between. This CDR3 is built from 13 residues. The CDR3 DNA is TGCAGTGCTCTCACTGGTTCCCACTACGAGCAGTACTTC. Translated: CSALTGSHYEQYF.

This clonotype was seen more than once but under ten times. This sequence joins TRBV5-6 and TRBJ2-3, with unresolved D. Germline V CDR1 and CDR2: SGHDT, YYEEEE. The CDR3 length is 13 residues. Trimming took off 7 bases at V and 0 bases at J, with 9 bases between the two ends. CDR3 nucleotides: TGTGCCAGCCGAAAGTCTAGCACAGATACGCAGTATTTT. It encodes CASRKSSTDTQYF.

The J gene is TRBJ1-6, the V gene TRBV4-1; perhaps TRBD1 as D (5 bases). Germline CDR1 and CDR2: MGHRA and YSYEKL. Trimming pared 5 bases from V and 0 bases from J, leaving 11 bases between. The CDR3 consists of 16 residues. CDR3 bases: TGCGCCAGCAGCGGGGCAGGTGGCTCCTATAATTCACCCCTCCACTTT. Its protein product is CASSGAGGSYNSPLHF.

The rearrangement uses TRBV29-1 and TRBJ1-2, with D hard to call. The CDR3 sequence is 13 residues long. Deletions cut 2 bases from V and 4 bases from J, with 11 bases between. Germline values: CDR1 SQVTM, CDR2 ANQGSEA. The CDR3 DNA sequence: TGCAGCGTTGAAAACCCTATGGGCTATGGCTACACCTTC. It translates to CSVENPMGYGYTF.

This chain links TRBV27 with TRBJ2-1, with D possibly TRBD2 on 5 matching bases. The CDR3 has 13 residues. The germline V gene encodes CDR1 MNHEY and CDR2 SMNVEV (reference sequence). V lost 4 bases and J 4 bases, leaving 8 bases between the germline ends. The CDR3 region is CASSSLVYNEQFF. In nucleotides, the CDR3 is TGTGCCAGCAGTTCACTAGTATACAATGAGCAGTTCTTC.

The chain joins TRBV24-1 to TRBJ2-7; the D is unclear. The V end lost 4 bases, the J end lost 0 bases, and 12 bases lay between the germline ends. Germline CDR1 and CDR2: KGHDR and SFDVKD. The CDR3 consists of 15 residues. The CDR3 DNA is TGTGCCACCAGTGACCCACGGGTCGACTCCTACGAGCAGTACTTC. As protein: CATSDPRVDSYEQYF.

Many counts were recorded for this clonotype. The chain employs TRBV27 and TRBJ2-7, with D tentatively TRBD1 or TRBD2 (5 bases each). V was pared by 8 bases and J by 2 bases, with 7 bases between. Germline-derived CDR1 and CDR2 are MNHEY and SMNVEV (reference sequence). The CDR3 consists of 11 residues. CDR3 DNA sequence: TGTGCCAGCGGGGGTACCTACGAGCAGTACTTC. It specifies CASGGTYEQYF.

Notes on this clonotype: A read error is possible here, since a much larger clone lies one base away. V gene TRBV11-2 combines with J gene TRBJ2-7; tentatively, D is TRBD1 (5 bases). Germline CDR1 is SGHAT and CDR2 is FQNNGV. This CDR3 has 11 residues. The CDR3 nucleotides read TGTACCAGCAGCTTAGAAGGGGCACTGGTCTTC. Translation: CTSSLEGALVF.

V and J are TRBV5-1 and TRBJ2-3, with a tentative D call TRBD2 (5 bases). Looked up from germline, CDR1 is SGHRS and CDR2 is YFSETQ. CDR3 length equals 15 residues. V lost 4 bases and J lost 3, with 15 bases in between. The CDR3: CASSPRTDFTDTQYF. CDR3 sequence (DNA): TGCGCCAGCAGCCCTCGGACGGACTTTACAGATACGCAGTATTTT. Variable domain in full (rest from reference TRBV5-1 and TRBJ2-3): KAGVTQTPRYLIKTRGQQVTLSCSPISGHRSVSWYQQTPGQGLQFLFEYFSETQRNKGNFPGRFSGRQFSNSRSEMNVSTLELGDSALYLCASSPRTDFTDTQYFGPGTRLTVL.

The V gene is TRBV4-3, the J gene TRBJ2-1; 10 nucleotides agree with TRBD2. The CDR3 runs to 18 residues. Looked up from germline, CDR1 is LGHNA and CDR2 is YSLEER. After removal of 0 bases from V and 5 bases from J, the junction contained 10 bases not matched to a gene. The CDR3, as DNA: TGCGCCAGCAGCCAAGATTCGGTAGCGGGAGGAACCCACAATGAGCAGTTCTTC. This codes for CASSQDSVAGGTHNEQFF.

This clonotype appeared many times. The CDR3 region has the DNA TGTGCCAGCAGTTTTGGGGAGACCCAGTACTTC. It yields the protein CASSFGETQYF. The rearrangement links TRBV12-3 or TRBV12-4 to TRBJ2-5; D is ambiguous. The CDR3 contains 11 residues. The germline V and J ends were trimmed by 3 bases and 5 bases, with 4 bases remaining between them.

This clonotype appeared a few times. V and J are TRBV7-6 and TRBJ2-3, with a tentative D call TRBD2 (6 bases). The CDR3 is 17 residues long. Germline values: CDR1 SGHVS, CDR2 FNYEAQ. V was cut by 0 bases and J by 3 bases, with 16 bases left in between. In nucleotides, the CDR3 is TGTGCCAGCAGCTTAGCTGCCGGGGGTGTATTGACAGATACGCAGTATTTT. Amino acid sequence: CASSLAAGGVLTDTQYF.

This clonotype was seen ten or more times. The DNA of the CDR3 is TGTGCCAGCAGCTTAGCTGTCCGCGAAAGTAACTATGGCTACACCTTC. Translating it yields CASSLAVRESNYGYTF. The V call is TRBV7-9, the J call TRBJ1-2; D gene uncertain. Trimming left V 0 bases short and J 1 base short, with 12 bases between. The CDR3 length is 16 residues. The germline CDR1 and CDR2 sequences are SEHNR and FQNEAQ (reference sequence).

The gene calls are TRBV20-1 and TRBJ2-1; 10 nucleotides match TRBD2. The junction had 13 bases not matched to a gene; V was cut back by 5 bases and J by 9 bases. The CDR3 is 15 amino acids. CDR1 and CDR2 from the germline V gene are DFQATT and SNEGSKA (reference sequence). The CDR3 bases are TGCAGTGCTCCCTCGATGGGACTAGCGACCAGTGAGCAGTTCTTC. Translating it yields CSAPSMGLATSEQFF.

The chain has TRBV9 and TRBJ2-5; TRBD2 aligns across 10 bases. CDR1 SGDLS and CDR2 YYNGEE come from the germline V gene. This CDR3 region has 14 residues. V gave up 4 bases and J gave up 5 bases; unmatched junction bases: 5. The DNA of the CDR3 is TGTGCCAGCAGCCAAGCGGGGGGGCCGGAGACCCAGTACTTC. Encoded protein: CASSQAGGPETQYF.

This clonotype was seen many times. The J gene is TRBJ1-5, the V gene TRBV6-1; D uncertain. This CDR3 contains 15 residues. Per the germline V gene, CDR1 is MNHNS and CDR2 is SASEGT. V lost 4 bases and J lost 1, with 11 bases in between. In nucleotides, the CDR3 is TGTGCCAGCAGTGTAGGGCCGGAAAGCAATCAGCCCCAGCATTTT. This encodes CASSVGPESNQPQHF.

This clonotype was seen a few times. The chain carries TRBV20-1 and TRBJ2-7; 8 bases match TRBD2. The CDR3 length is 14 residues. The V gene end was trimmed by 1 base and the J gene end by 4 bases; junction bases not matched to a gene: 6. Germline lookup yields CDR1 DFQATT and CDR2 SNEGSKA (reference sequence). The CDR3 loop reads CSARGAGGDYEQYF. The CDR3 coding sequence is TGCAGTGCTAGAGGGGCGGGGGGCGATTACGAGCAGTACTTC.